These T cell receptor beta chains were read from a single sample in a study of T cell changes during pregnancy in multiple sclerosis. Repertoires were generated with immunoSEQ multiplex PCR, while TCRdb's copy carries only in-frame clones and drops some. In the table there are under 35,000 clones, more than 70% of which are singletons. The material sequenced was CD8+ T cells from peripheral blood mononuclear cells, taken after pregnancy. These receptors all come from a female donor with multiple sclerosis, enrolled in a pregnancy study. CDR3s include the opening cysteine and the closing phenylalanine or tryptophan. D genes are given only for firm matches. Clone size is not always given. Where it is, it says once, few, many or a class for expanded clones.

d_gene: -
j_gene: TRBJ2-3
v_gene: TRBV27
abundance: -
CDR3nt: TGTGCCAGCAGTTTATTTTACACAGATACGCAGTATTTT
CDR3aa: CASSLFYTDTQYF

d_gene: -
j_gene: TRBJ2-3
v_gene: TRBV27
abundance: -
CDR3nt: TGTGCCAGCAGTCCGGACACCGGCACAGATACGCAGTATTTT
CDR3aa: CASSPDTGTDTQYF

d_gene: -
j_gene: TRBJ2-7
v_gene: TRBV28
abundance: -
CDR3nt: TGTGCCAGCAGCCTTATAGGGGAAGGGGCCTACGAGCAGTACTTC
CDR3aa: CASSLIGEGAYEQYF

d_gene: TRBD2
j_gene: TRBJ2-1
v_gene: TRBV19
abundance: -
CDR3nt: TGTGCCAGTAGTCTAGCGGGGGGGAATGAGCAGTTCTTC
CDR3aa: CASSLAGGNEQFF

d_gene: TRBD1
j_gene: TRBJ1-1
v_gene: TRBV29-1
abundance: once
CDR3nt: TGCAGCGTTGAAGATACGGTCAGGGGGGCTGGCACTGAAGCTTTCTTT
CDR3aa: CSVEDTVRGAGTEAFF

d_gene: TRBD2
j_gene: TRBJ2-3
v_gene: TRBV11-2
abundance: -
CDR3nt: TGTGCCAGCAGCTTAGGTCCTAGCGGGGCCAGGGGAGATACGCAGTATTTT
CDR3aa: CASSLGPSGARGDTQYF

d_gene: -
j_gene: TRBJ2-2
v_gene: TRBV15
abundance: -
CDR3nt: TGTGCCACCAGCAGAGATGGTAGCGGTTACAGGAACACCGGGGAGCTGTTTTTT
CDR3aa: CATSRDGSGYRNTGELFF

d_gene: -
j_gene: TRBJ1-5
v_gene: TRBV27
abundance: -
CDR3nt: TGTGCCAGCAGTTCCGGGGGGGGCCATCAGCCCCAGCATTTT
CDR3aa: CASSSGGGHQPQHF

d_gene: TRBD1
j_gene: TRBJ1-1
v_gene: TRBV28
abundance: -
CDR3nt: TGTGCCAGCAGCCCAGACAGGGACACTGAAGCTTTCTTT
CDR3aa: CASSPDRDTEAFF

d_gene: -
j_gene: TRBJ2-7
v_gene: TRBV6-5
abundance: -
CDR3nt: TGTGCCAGCGGAATAGGGGGATACTCCTACGAGCAGTACTTC
CDR3aa: CASGIGGYSYEQYF

d_gene: -
j_gene: TRBJ2-2
v_gene: TRBV30
abundance: -
CDR3nt: TGTGCCTGGAGTGTGCGTGCCGGGGAGCTGTTTTTT
CDR3aa: CAWSVRAGELFF

d_gene: TRBD2
j_gene: TRBJ2-1
v_gene: TRBV2
abundance: -
CDR3nt: TGTGCCAGCAGTACCACTAGCGCTCTTAACAATGAGCAGTTCTTC
CDR3aa: CASSTTSALNNEQFF

d_gene: TRBD2
j_gene: TRBJ2-1
v_gene: TRBV4-3
abundance: -
CDR3nt: TGCGCCAGCAGCCAAGATCAAAGCGGGGCCTACAATGAGCAGTTCTTC
CDR3aa: CASSQDQSGAYNEQFF

d_gene: TRBD1
j_gene: TRBJ2-7
v_gene: TRBV4-1
abundance: once
CDR3nt: TGCGCCAGCAGCCATGTAGGACAGGGGATCTACGAGCAGTACTTC
CDR3aa: CASSHVGQGIYEQYF

d_gene: TRBD1
j_gene: TRBJ2-1
v_gene: TRBV7-9
abundance: few
CDR3nt: TGTGCCAGCAGCATAACAGGGGCCTGGGAGCAGTTCTTC
CDR3aa: CASSITGAWEQFF

d_gene: -
j_gene: TRBJ2-7
v_gene: TRBV27
abundance: -
CDR3nt: TGTGCCAGCAGCACAGGGTATGGCGAGCAGTACTTC
CDR3aa: CASSTGYGEQYF

d_gene: -
j_gene: TRBJ2-1
v_gene: TRBV9
abundance: once
CDR3nt: TGTGCCAGCTCCCCGGGTGGTTACAATGAGCAGTTCTTC
CDR3aa: CASSPGGYNEQFF

d_gene: TRBD1
j_gene: TRBJ1-2
v_gene: TRBV27
abundance: once
CDR3nt: TGTGCCAGCAGTTGGACAGGGGGCGCGGACTATGGCTACACCTTC
CDR3aa: CASSWTGGADYGYTF

d_gene: TRBD1
j_gene: TRBJ1-1
v_gene: TRBV28
abundance: -
CDR3nt: TGTGCCGCTTCCGGGACAGGGTCAGTCGCTGAAGCTTTCTTT
CDR3aa: CAASGTGSVAEAFF

d_gene: -
j_gene: TRBJ1-1
v_gene: TRBV13
abundance: -
CDR3nt: TGTGCCAGCAACCCGGGACACCGGAACACTGAAGCTTTCTTT
CDR3aa: CASNPGHRNTEAFF

d_gene: -
j_gene: TRBJ1-4
v_gene: TRBV7-8
abundance: -
CDR3nt: TGTGCCAGCAGCTTTACAGCTTCAAATGAAAAACTGTTTTTT
CDR3aa: CASSFTASNEKLFF

d_gene: -
j_gene: TRBJ2-5
v_gene: TRBV19
abundance: -
CDR3nt: TGTGCCAGTAGTATAGTATTAGGGGCAGAGACCCAGTACTTC
CDR3aa: CASSIVLGAETQYF

d_gene: -
j_gene: TRBJ2-1
v_gene: TRBV2
abundance: -
CDR3nt: TGTGCCAGCCCTGAACTAAAGAATGAGCAGTTCTTC
CDR3aa: CASPELKNEQFF

d_gene: -
j_gene: TRBJ1-1
v_gene: TRBV5-6
abundance: -
CDR3nt: TGTGCCAGCAGCTTGGGTTTGCAGGGGTTGGCTGAAGCTTTCTTT
CDR3aa: CASSLGLQGLAEAFF

d_gene: TRBD2
j_gene: TRBJ2-5
v_gene: TRBV28
abundance: -
CDR3nt: TGTGCCAGTTCCACATTCATAGGGAATAGCGGGGGGGCCGGTGAGACCCAGTACTTC
CDR3aa: CASSTFIGNSGGAGETQYF